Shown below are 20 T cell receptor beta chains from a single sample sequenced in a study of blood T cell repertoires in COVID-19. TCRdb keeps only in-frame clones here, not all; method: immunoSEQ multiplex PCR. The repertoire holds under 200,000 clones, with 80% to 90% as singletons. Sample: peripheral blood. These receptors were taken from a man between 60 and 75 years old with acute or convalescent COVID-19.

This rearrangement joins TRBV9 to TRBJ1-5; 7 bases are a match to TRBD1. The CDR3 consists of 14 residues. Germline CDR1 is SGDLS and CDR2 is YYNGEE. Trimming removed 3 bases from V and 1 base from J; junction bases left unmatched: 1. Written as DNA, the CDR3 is TGTGCCAGCAGCGAGACAGGGAGCAATCAGCCCCAGCATTTT. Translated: CASSETGSNQPQHF.

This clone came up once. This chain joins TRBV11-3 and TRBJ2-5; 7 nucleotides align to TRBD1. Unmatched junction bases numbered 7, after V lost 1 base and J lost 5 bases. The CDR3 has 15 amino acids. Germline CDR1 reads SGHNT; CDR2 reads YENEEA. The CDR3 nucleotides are TGTGCCAGCAGCTTAGGACAGGGCGGTGGGGAGACCCAGTACTTC. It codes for CASSLGQGGGETQYF.

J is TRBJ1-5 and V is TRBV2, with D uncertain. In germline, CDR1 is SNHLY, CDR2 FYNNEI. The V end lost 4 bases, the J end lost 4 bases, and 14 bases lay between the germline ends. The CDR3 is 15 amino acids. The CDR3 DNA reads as TGTGCCAGCAGTGTCCTAGAAACTGGAAATCAGCCCCAGCATTTT. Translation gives CASSVLETGNQPQHF.

The chain's CDR3 is CASRDSTNTGELFF. The CDR3 region has the DNA TGTGCCAGCCGCGACAGCACGAACACCGGGGAGCTGTTTTTT. This chain links TRBV2 with TRBJ2-2; D perhaps matches TRBD1 (5 bases). The V and J ends lost 8 bases and 0 bases respectively, with 10 bases between them. Germline assignment: CDR1 SNHLY and CDR2 FYNNEI. The CDR3 runs to 14 residues.

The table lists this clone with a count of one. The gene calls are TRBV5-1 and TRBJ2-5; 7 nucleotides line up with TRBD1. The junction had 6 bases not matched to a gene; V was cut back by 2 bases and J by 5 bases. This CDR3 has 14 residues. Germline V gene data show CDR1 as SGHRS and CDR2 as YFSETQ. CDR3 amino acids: CASSFLLGGETQYF. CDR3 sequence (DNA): TGCGCCAGCAGCTTCCTGCTAGGGGGCGAGACCCAGTACTTC.

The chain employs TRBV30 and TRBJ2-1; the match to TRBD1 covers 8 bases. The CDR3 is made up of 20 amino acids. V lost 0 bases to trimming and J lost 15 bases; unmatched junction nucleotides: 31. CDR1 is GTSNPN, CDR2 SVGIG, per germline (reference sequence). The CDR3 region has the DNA TGTGCCTGGAGTGTTATTGAAGACCACAGGGGGTCGGGGTTTCTTGAGGAACGGTTCTTC. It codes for CAWSVIEDHRGSGFLEERFF. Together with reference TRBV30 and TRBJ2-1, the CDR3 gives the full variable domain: SQTIHQWPATLVQPVGSPLSLECTVEGTSNPNLYWYRQAAGRGLQLLFYSVGIGQISSEVPQNLSASRPQDRQFILSSKKLLLSDSGFYLCAWSVIEDHRGSGFLEERFFGPGTRLTVL.

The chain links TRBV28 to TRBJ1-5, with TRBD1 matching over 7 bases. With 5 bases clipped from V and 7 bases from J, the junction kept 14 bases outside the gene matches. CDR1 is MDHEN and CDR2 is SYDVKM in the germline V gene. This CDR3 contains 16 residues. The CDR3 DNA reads TGTGCCAGCAGTCCCCGAGACAGGGAAGTAGGGCAGCCCCAGCATTTT. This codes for CASSPRDREVGQPQHF.

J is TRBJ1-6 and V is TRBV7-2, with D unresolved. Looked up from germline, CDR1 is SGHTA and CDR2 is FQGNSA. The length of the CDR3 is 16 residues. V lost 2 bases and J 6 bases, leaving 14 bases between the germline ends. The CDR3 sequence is CASSLREASLNSPLHF. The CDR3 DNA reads TGTGCCAGCAGCTTACGGGAGGCAAGCCTTAATTCACCCCTCCACTTT.

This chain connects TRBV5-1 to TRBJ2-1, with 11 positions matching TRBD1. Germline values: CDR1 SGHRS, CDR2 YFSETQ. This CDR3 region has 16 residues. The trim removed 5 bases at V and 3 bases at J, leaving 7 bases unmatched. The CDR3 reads CASSPTGQGVYNEQFF. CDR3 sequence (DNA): TGCGCCAGCAGTCCGACGGGACAGGGGGTCTACAATGAGCAGTTCTTC.

The CDR3 reads CASSESGQGAIVYGYTF. The DNA for the CDR3 is TGTGCCAGCAGCGAATCGGGACAGGGGGCGATTGTTTATGGCTACACCTTC. The rearrangement uses TRBV6-1 and TRBJ1-2; 12 nucleotides match TRBD1. With 6 bases clipped from V and 5 bases from J, the junction kept 13 bases outside the gene matches. Germline V gene sequence: CDR1 MNHNS, CDR2 SASEGT. This CDR3 has 17 amino acids.

DNA of the CDR3: TGTGCCACCAGCAGAGAACCTAGGAACAATGAGCAGTTCTTC. It is translated as CATSREPRNNEQFF. This chain connects TRBV15 to TRBJ2-1; D is undetermined. In germline, CDR1 is LNHNV, CDR2 YYDKDF (reference sequence). Trimming shortened V by 0 bases and J by 5 bases, and 8 bases separated the two germline ends. The CDR3 is made up of 14 amino acids.

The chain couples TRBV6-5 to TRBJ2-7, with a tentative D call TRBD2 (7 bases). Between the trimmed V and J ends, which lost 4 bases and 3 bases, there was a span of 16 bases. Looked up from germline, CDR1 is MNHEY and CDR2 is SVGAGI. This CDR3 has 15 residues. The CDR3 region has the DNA TGTGCCAGCAGTTGGGGGGGGGCAGAAATCTACGAGCAGTACTTC. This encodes CASSWGGAEIYEQYF.

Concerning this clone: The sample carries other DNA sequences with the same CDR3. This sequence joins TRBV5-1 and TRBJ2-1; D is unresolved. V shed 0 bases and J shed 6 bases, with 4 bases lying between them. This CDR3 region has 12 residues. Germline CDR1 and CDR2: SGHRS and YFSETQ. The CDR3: CASSLAGNEQFF. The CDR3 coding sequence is TGCGCCAGCAGCTTGGCGGGCAATGAGCAGTTCTTC.

CDR3 nucleotides: TGTGCCAGCAGTTTCCAGACAGGGGGCTCGGATACGCAGTATTTT. Encoded protein: CASSFQTGGSDTQYF. The chain employs TRBV28 and TRBJ2-3, with 10 positions matching TRBD1. CDR1 and CDR2 from the germline V gene are MDHEN and SYDVKM. Trimming took 3 bases from V and 6 from J; bases not matched to a gene: 6. The CDR3 runs 15 residues.

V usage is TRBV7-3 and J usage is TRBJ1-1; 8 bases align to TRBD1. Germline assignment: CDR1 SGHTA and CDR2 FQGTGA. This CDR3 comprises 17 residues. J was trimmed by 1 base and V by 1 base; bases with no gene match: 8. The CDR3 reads CASSLRGRGQGNTEAFF. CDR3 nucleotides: TGTGCCAGCAGCTTAAGGGGCAGGGGGCAGGGGAACACTGAAGCTTTCTTT.

The CDR3 is CASSLGRGRQPQHF. The CDR3, as DNA: TGTGCCAGCAGTTTGGGCAGGGGGCGTCAGCCCCAGCATTTT. J is TRBJ1-5 and V is TRBV28; 8 bases match TRBD1. V shed 3 bases and J 6 bases; nucleotides not matched to a gene: 4. The length of the CDR3 is 14 residues. Germline V CDR1 and CDR2: MDHEN, SYDVKM.

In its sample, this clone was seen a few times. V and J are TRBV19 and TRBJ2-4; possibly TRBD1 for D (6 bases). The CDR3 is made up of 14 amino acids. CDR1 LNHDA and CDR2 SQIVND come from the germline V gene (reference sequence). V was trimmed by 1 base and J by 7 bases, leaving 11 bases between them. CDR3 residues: CASSIVAQGNIQYF. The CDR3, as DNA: TGTGCCAGTAGTATAGTAGCCCAGGGGAACATTCAGTACTTC.

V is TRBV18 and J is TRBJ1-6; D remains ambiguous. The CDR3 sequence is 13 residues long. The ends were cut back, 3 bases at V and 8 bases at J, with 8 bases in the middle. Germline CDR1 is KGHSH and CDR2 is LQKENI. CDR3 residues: CASSPTTDSPLHF. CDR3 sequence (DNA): TGTGCCAGCTCACCCACTACGGATTCACCCCTCCACTTT.

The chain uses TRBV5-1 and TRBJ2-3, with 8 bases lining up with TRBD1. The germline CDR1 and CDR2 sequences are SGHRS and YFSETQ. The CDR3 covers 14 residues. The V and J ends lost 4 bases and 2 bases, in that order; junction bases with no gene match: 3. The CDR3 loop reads CASSTGQVTDTQYF. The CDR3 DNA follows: TGCGCCAGCAGCACGGGACAGGTCACAGATACGCAGTATTTT. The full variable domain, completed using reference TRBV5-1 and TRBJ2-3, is KAGVTQTPRYLIKTRGQQVTLSCSPISGHRSVSWYQQTPGQGLQFLFEYFSETQRNKGNFPGRFSGRQFSNSRSEMNVSTLELGDSALYLCASSTGQVTDTQYFGPGTRLTVL.

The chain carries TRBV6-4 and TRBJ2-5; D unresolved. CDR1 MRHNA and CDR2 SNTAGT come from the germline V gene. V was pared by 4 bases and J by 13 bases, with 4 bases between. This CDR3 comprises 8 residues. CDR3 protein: CASSATYF. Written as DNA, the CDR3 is TGTGCCAGCAGTGCTACGTACTTC.